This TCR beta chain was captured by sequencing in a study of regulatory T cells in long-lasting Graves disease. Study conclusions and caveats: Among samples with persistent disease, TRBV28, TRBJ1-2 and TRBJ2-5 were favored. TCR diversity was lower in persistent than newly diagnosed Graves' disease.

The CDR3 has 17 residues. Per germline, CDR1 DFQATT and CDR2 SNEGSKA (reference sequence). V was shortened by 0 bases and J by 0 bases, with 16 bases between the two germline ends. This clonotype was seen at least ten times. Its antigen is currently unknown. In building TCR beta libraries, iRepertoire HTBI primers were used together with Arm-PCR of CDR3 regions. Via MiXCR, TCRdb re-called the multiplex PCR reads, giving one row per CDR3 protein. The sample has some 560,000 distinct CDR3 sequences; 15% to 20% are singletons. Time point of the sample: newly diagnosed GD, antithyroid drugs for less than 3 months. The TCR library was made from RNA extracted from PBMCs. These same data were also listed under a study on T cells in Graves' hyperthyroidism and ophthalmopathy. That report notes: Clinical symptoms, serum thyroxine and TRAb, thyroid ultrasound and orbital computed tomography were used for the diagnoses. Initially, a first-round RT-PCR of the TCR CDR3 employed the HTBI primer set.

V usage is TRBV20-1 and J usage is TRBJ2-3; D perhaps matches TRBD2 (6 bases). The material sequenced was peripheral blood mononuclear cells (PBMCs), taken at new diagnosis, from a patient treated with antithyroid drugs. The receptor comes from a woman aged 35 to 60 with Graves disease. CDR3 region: CSARDRGRGYSTDTQYF. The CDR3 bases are TGCAGTGCTAGAGATCGAGGGCGGGGCTACAGCACAGATACGCAGTATTTT.